This T cell receptor beta chain was identified in a study of T cells in Graves' hyperthyroidism and ophthalmopathy. For the study at large: Peripheral blood specimens were obtained at initial diagnosis, prior to any treatment. Whole-study results and caveats: Separating ophthalmopathy from stable hyperthyroidism was achieved by a 13 V-J model. Most clonotypes expanded in thyroid above 0.001 were likewise present in blood.

This clonotype was observed a few times. Its target is not known. RNA transcripts gave rise to amplified TCR beta CDR3 regions. Using the HTBI primer set, a first-round RT-PCR was run on the TCR CDR3. TCRdb analysed the multiplex PCR reads with MiXCR anew, one entry per CDR3 protein. The sample consists of roughly 660,000 distinct CDR3 sequences, roughly a sixth of them appearing once. This CDR3 is built from 13 residues. Germline V gives CDR1 SGHTA, CDR2 FQGTGA. V was pared by 6 bases and J by 6 bases, with 12 bases between. The rearrangement links TRBV7-3 to TRBJ2-4; a weak D match, TRBD1 (5 bases). The receptor comes from a man aged 50 or older with Graves' hyperthyroidism. The specimen was blood. In DNA, the CDR3 is TGTGCCAGCAGTAAGGGGCCGTTAAACATTCAGTACTTC. This sequence encodes CASSKGPLNIQYF. The whole variable domain, remainder taken from reference TRBV7-3 and TRBJ2-4, is GAGVSQTPSNKVTEKGKYVELRCDPISGHTALYWYRQSLGQGPEFLIYFQGTGAADDSGLPNDRFFAVRPEGSVSTLKIQRTERGDSAVYLCASSKGPLNIQYFGAGTRLSVL.